A single sample gave rise to the 18 T cell receptor beta chains below, sequenced in a study of blood T cell repertoires in COVID-19. The protocol was immunoSEQ multiplex PCR, while the TCRdb copy is restricted to in-frame clones and leaves out a portion. The data contain just over 300,000 clones, approximately 89% of them singletons. Specimen: PBMCs or T cells enriched from blood (not recorded which). The receptors were gathered from a middle-aged woman who had recovered from COVID-19.

The rearrangement joins TRBV28 to TRBJ2-7; D not resolved. Germline V CDR1 and CDR2: MDHEN, SYDVKM. This CDR3 region has 13 residues. Between the trimmed V and J ends, which lost 10 bases and 0 bases, there was a span of 13 bases. The CDR3 is CATVRQFSYEQYF. The CDR3 DNA sequence: TGTGCCACCGTTCGACAATTCTCCTACGAGCAGTACTTC.

V and J are TRBV13 and TRBJ1-3; perhaps TRBD1 as D (6 bases). Germline lookup yields CDR1 PRHDT and CDR2 FYEKMQ (reference sequence). V dropped 3 bases and J dropped 0 bases, with 15 bases sitting between them. This CDR3 has 17 residues. The CDR3 region is CASSFSGAHYSGNTIYF. In DNA form, the CDR3 reads TGTGCCAGCAGCTTCTCAGGGGCCCACTACTCTGGAAACACCATATATTTT.

The chain recombines TRBV7-9 with TRBJ1-1; tentatively, D is TRBD1 (5 bases). The CDR3 is 15 residues long. Between the trimmed V and J ends, which lost 0 bases and 0 bases, there was a span of 8 bases. Per germline, CDR1 SEHNR and CDR2 FQNEAQ (reference sequence). CDR3 sequence: CASSLARGLNTEAFF. The DNA of the CDR3 is TGTGCCAGCAGCTTAGCGCGGGGGTTGAACACTGAAGCTTTCTTT.

This sequence joins TRBV5-1 and TRBJ2-2; D is uncertain. There are 14 residues in the CDR3. CDR1 SGHRS and CDR2 YFSETQ come from the germline V gene. The germline V and J ends were trimmed by 4 bases and 2 bases, with 9 bases remaining between them. As DNA, the CDR3 is TGCGCCAGCAGCCTACTGCCTAACACCGGGGAGCTGTTTTTT. Translating it yields CASSLLPNTGELFF.

The V gene is TRBV5-1, the J gene TRBJ1-5, with D unresolved. CDR1 SGHRS and CDR2 YFSETQ come from the germline V gene. This CDR3 comprises 13 residues. Between the trimmed V and J ends, which lost 4 bases and 5 bases, there was a span of 10 bases. The CDR3 DNA reads TGCGCCAGCAGCCGCATGGGAGATCAGCCCCAGCATTTT. Amino acid sequence: CASSRMGDQPQHF.

This rearrangement joins TRBV7-2 to TRBJ2-1; D perhaps matches TRBD2 (5 bases). Germline CDR1 SGHTA, CDR2 FQGNSA. Trimming cost V 8 bases and J 4 bases, with 18 bases left between them. The CDR3 consists of 15 residues. The CDR3 DNA reads TGTGCCAGCCGCCGGGCGGGCGAGGGTTACAATGAGCAGTTCTTC. Protein product: CASRRAGEGYNEQFF.

The V and J genes are TRBV3-1 (or the pseudogene TRBV3-2) and TRBJ1-2; D ambiguous. Germline CDR1 is LGHDT and CDR2 is YNNKEL (reference sequence). The CDR3 covers 13 residues. V lost 8 bases to trimming and J lost 3 bases, with 13 bases between them. The CDR3 protein is CASAPGGYYGYTF. In nucleotides, the CDR3 is TGTGCCAGCGCCCCCGGCGGATACTATGGCTACACCTTC.

V and J are TRBV19 and TRBJ2-1; perhaps TRBD1 as D (6 bases). The V end was cut by 9 bases, the J end by 0 bases, with 15 bases between. Germline V gene lookup returns CDR1 LNHDA and CDR2 SQIVND (reference sequence). The CDR3 has 15 amino acids. DNA of the CDR3: TGTGCCAGCACCCCGGACAGCGGCTCCTACAATGAGCAGTTCTTC. As protein: CASTPDSGSYNEQFF.

As regards this clone: Sequence at one end of the junction differs from germline and may be a read error. The J gene is TRBJ1-2, the V gene TRBV7-3; a possible D gene is TRBD1 (5 bases). Germline V lookup: CDR1 SGHTA, CDR2 FQGTGA. There are 15 residues in the CDR3. This chain's CDR3 is CASSLTGGVSYGYTF. In DNA form, the CDR3 reads TGTGCCAGCAGCCTAACCGGGGGGGTTAGCTATGGCTACACCTTC.

This chain joins TRBV28 and TRBJ2-7, with D perhaps matching TRBD2 (6 bases). Trimming took 7 bases from V and 3 from J, leaving 16 bases between them. This CDR3 is 14 amino acids long. CDR1 is MDHEN, CDR2 SYDVKM, per germline. CDR3 sequence reads: CASTMGGRSYEQYF. DNA for the CDR3: TGTGCCAGCACCATGGGGGGACGGAGCTACGAGCAGTACTTC.

There are a few counts of this clone. This chain connects TRBV28 to TRBJ1-2; D possibly corresponds to TRBD1 (6 bases). The CDR3 has 15 residues. CDR1 is MDHEN and CDR2 is SYDVKM in the germline V gene. V lost 6 bases and J lost 8, with 22 bases in between. The CDR3 DNA reads as TGTGCCAGCAGCGTCCGGGACACCCGTATCGGAGGCTACACCTTC. As protein: CASSVRDTRIGGYTF.

This chain connects TRBV13 to TRBJ2-7, with D perhaps matching TRBD2 (6 bases). This CDR3 is 14 amino acids long. V dropped 6 bases and J dropped 6 bases, with 18 bases sitting between them. From germline, CDR1 is PRHDT and CDR2 FYEKMQ (reference sequence). CDR3 bases: TGTGCCAGCAGAGAGGAGGGTGTACCGTCCGAGCAGTACTTC. This codes for CASREEGVPSEQYF.

The chain recombines TRBV7-3 with TRBJ2-3, with D tentatively TRBD1 (6 bases). Trimming stripped 3 bases from V and 0 bases from J, with 13 bases between. The length of the CDR3 is 16 residues. Germline V gene data show CDR1 as SGHTA and CDR2 as FQGTGA. CDR3 region: CASSFSGASSTDTQYF. CDR3 sequence (DNA): TGTGCCAGCAGCTTTTCAGGGGCGTCAAGCACAGATACGCAGTATTTT.

This CDR3 is CASSQATGVDTGELFF. The CDR3 coding sequence is TGTGCCAGCAGTCAGGCAACAGGGGTAGACACCGGGGAGCTGTTTTTT. The chain is built from TRBV11-3 and TRBJ2-2; 7 nucleotides line up with TRBD1. The V segment lost 6 bases and the J segment 3 bases; nucleotides outside the gene matches: 10. The CDR3 runs 16 residues. Germline CDR1 SGHNT, CDR2 YENEEA. The full variable domain, in which reference TRBV11-3 and TRBJ2-2 provide the parts outside the CDR3, is EAGVVQSPRYKIIEKKQPVAFWCNPISGHNTLYWYLQNLGQGPELLIRYENEEAVDDSQLPKDRFSAERLKGVDSTLKIQPAELGDSAVYLCASSQATGVDTGELFFGEGSRLTVL.

The chain joins TRBV6-6 to TRBJ1-5, with 7 bases matching TRBD1. The trim removed 0 bases at V and 5 bases at J, leaving 7 bases unmatched. Germline CDR1 and CDR2: MNHNY and SVGAGI (reference sequence). CDR3 size: 16 residues. The CDR3 DNA sequence: TGTGCCAGCAGTTACTCGCCAGGGGGTCCGTATCAGCCCCAGCATTTT. Protein product: CASSYSPGGPYQPQHF.

The CDR3 here is CASSLSMTSSSDTQYF. CDR3 DNA: TGTGCCAGCAGTTTATCGATGACTTCCTCTTCAGATACGCAGTATTTT. This chain joins TRBV27 and TRBJ2-3; the D is unclear. The CDR3 runs to 16 residues. V shed 0 bases and J shed 4 bases, with 14 bases lying between them. Germline loops: CDR1 MNHEY, CDR2 SMNVEV (reference sequence).

This sequence joins TRBV21-1 and TRBJ1-3; the table's D call, TRBD1, has no DNA check behind it. TRBV21-1 has pseudogene status. The CDR3 loop spans 17 amino acids. CDR3 sequence reads: CASSKGDRPTSGNTIYF. The CDR3 nucleotides are TGTGCCAGCAGCAAAGGGGACAGACCGACCTCTGGAAACACCATATATTTT.

The rearrangement uses TRBV5-6 and TRBJ2-3; 14 bases line up with TRBD2. CDR1 and CDR2 (germline): SGHDT, YYEEEE. This CDR3 comprises 18 residues. V lost 0 bases and J lost 2; bases outside the gene matches: 5. CDR3 loop: CASSLVGLAGVLTDTQYF. In DNA form, the CDR3 reads TGTGCCAGCAGCTTGGTGGGACTAGCGGGGGTCCTCACAGATACGCAGTATTTT.